Reported below is one TCR beta chain. Its antigen is not identified. Researchers took blood at baseline, on cycle 4 day 1, and on cycle 7 day 1. Germline V gene lookup returns CDR1 LNHDA and CDR2 SQIVND (reference sequence). The CDR3 covers 13 residues. V was pared by 8 bases and J by 0 bases, with 10 bases between. This sample stems from a study of OX40 agonist ivuxolimab in advanced cancers. Study summary: Given to patients was ivuxolimab, an agonistic anti-OX40 (CD134) antibody.

TCRdb's table, derived via immunoSEQ multiplex PCR, lists solely in-frame clones and lacks some. The table has 70,000 to 80,000 clones, 75% to 95% seen once; the top ten hold less than 6%. Study-level points and caveats: At 0.1 to 3.0 mg/kg and by week 6, CD4+ and CD8+ T cells in the blood had expanded clonally. Compared with others, partial responders at 0.1-3.0 mg/kg displayed clonal expansion among the lowest.

The sequencing used CD4+ or CD8+ T cells sorted from blood, collected in a trial of the OX40 agonist ivuxolimab. The genes are TRBV19 and TRBJ1-2; D uncertain. The clonotype originates from an adult with an advanced solid tumor such as melanoma, head and neck, liver or kidney cancer. The CDR3 DNA sequence: TGTGCCAGTTCGGCACAAACTAACTATGGCTACACCTTC. Translated, it gives CASSAQTNYGYTF. Looking up the rest from reference TRBV19 and TRBJ1-2 gives the full variable domain: DGGITQSPKYLFRKEGQNVTLSCEQNLNHDAMYWYRQDPGQGLRLIYYSQIVNDFQKGDIAEGYSVSREKKESFPLTVTSAQKNPTAFYLCASSAQTNYGYTFGSGTRLTVV.